This T cell receptor beta chain was found in a study of blood T cell repertoires in COVID-19. Study background: Sites in the United States, Italy and Spain provided acute and convalescent COVID-19 samples. PBMCs, B-cell-depleted T cells, or T cells provided the cDNA or gDNA that made up the material.

Per germline, CDR1 KGHDR and CDR2 SFDVKD. The CDR3 is 16 residues long. Germline trimming cut 7 bases from V and 4 bases from J; bases unmatched to any gene: 8. How the authors handled the data: Counts of nucleated cells, estimated from reference gene primer amplification, were obtained. The table came from immunoSEQ multiplex PCR; TCRdb's copy has only in-frame clones and leaves some out. That table furnishes V, J and clone size, whereas the DNA furnished D and trimming. This table has 95,000 to 150,000 clones, just over 70% appearing once. The receptor comes from a human donor with acute or convalescent COVID-19. The donor label of this sample is uncertain. The chain recombines TRBV24-1 with TRBJ2-1; TRBD1 aligns across 11 bases. The sample consisted of peripheral blood. The CDR3 region has the DNA TGTGCCACCAGCCATCACCGGGACAGGGGGTACAATGAGCAGTTCTTC. Its translation is CATSHHRDRGYNEQFF.